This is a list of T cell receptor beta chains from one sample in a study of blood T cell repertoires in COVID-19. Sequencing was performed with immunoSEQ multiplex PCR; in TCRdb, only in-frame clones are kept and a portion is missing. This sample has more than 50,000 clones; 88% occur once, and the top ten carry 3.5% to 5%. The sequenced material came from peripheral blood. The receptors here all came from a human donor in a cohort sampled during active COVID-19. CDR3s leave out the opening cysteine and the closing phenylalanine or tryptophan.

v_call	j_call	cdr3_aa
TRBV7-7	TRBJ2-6	ASSPTGGPGANVLT
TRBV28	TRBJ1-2	ASTPYTGGSVYGYT
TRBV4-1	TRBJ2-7	ASSQVAGQDYEQY
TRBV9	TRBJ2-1	ASSVVFAGGSNEQF
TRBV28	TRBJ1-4	ASSFETRVEKLF
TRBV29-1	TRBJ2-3	SVPRGATDTQY
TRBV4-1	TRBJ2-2	ASSQEGLAMYTGELF
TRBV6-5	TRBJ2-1	ATLSGVGNEQF
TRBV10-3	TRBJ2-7	AIRTNYEQY
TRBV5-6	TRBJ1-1	ASSSQGAGTEAF
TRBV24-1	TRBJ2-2	ATSDTVGGINTGELF
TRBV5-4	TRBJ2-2	ASSVTGTGAGELF
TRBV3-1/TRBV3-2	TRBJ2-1	ASSQEGGGAEDEQF
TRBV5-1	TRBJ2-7	ASSLVASGGHSYEQY
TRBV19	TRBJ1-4	ASSIGAGTGDEKLF
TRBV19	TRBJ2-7	ASSTASKPGQGMRIRSDEQY
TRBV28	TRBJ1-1	ASSLLGVGTEAF
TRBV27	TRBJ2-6	ASSLVGASANVLT
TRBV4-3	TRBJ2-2	ASSAGRTGVSGELF
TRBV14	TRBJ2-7	ASSLLQGIGPYEQY
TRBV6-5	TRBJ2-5	ASSYSGTGKGETQY
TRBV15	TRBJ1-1	ATSRVLIAEAF
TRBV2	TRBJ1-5	ASRLWGGTGNQPQH
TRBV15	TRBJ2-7	ATSRGGSSYEQY
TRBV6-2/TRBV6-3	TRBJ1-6	ASSYNTGERSPLH
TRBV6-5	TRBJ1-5	ASSYGQTTPQH